A selection of T cell receptor beta chains follows, all from one sample in a study of blood T cell repertoires in COVID-19. Using immunoSEQ multiplex PCR, the repertoire was profiled, and TCRdb retains in-frame clones only, with some absent. The data hold about 400,000 clones, with roughly 91% observed a single time. The sequenced sample was PBMCs or T cells enriched from blood (not recorded which). The receptors were sampled from a woman aged 25-40 years who had recovered from COVID-19. CDR3s include the opening cysteine and the closing phenylalanine or tryptophan. D genes are given only for firm matches. The size of a clone is reported for some rows only, either as once, few or many, or as a class for expanded clones.

CDR3 protein: CASSPGTGGSQPQHF
CDR3 DNA: TGTGCCAGCTCACCCGGGACAGGGGGTTCCCAGCCCCAGCATTTT
V gene: TRBV18
clone size: NA
J gene: TRBJ1-5
D gene: TRBD1
CDR3 length: 15

CDR3 protein: CASSLASGSRETQYF
CDR3 DNA: TGTGCCAGCAGCTTAGCCAGTGGCTCTCGAGAGACCCAGTACTTC
V gene: TRBV7-2
clone size: NA
J gene: TRBJ2-5
D gene: NA
CDR3 length: 15

CDR3 protein: CASSFIWLSPGLAGVSGDKNIQYF
CDR3 DNA: TGCGCCAGCAGCTTCATTTGGCTATCTCCTGGGCTAGCGGGAGTTAGTGGGGACAAAAACATTCAGTACTTC
V gene: TRBV5-1
clone size: NA
J gene: TRBJ2-4
D gene: TRBD2
CDR3 length: 24

CDR3 protein: CASSVLGGASYGYTF
CDR3 DNA: TGTGCCAGCAGCGTTCTGGGGGGGGCAAGCTATGGCTACACCTTC
V gene: TRBV9
clone size: NA
J gene: TRBJ1-2
D gene: NA
CDR3 length: 15

CDR3 protein: CASSELAGPRGVQFF
CDR3 DNA: TGTGCCAGCAGTGAACTAGCGGGTCCCCGGGGGGTGCAGTTCTTC
V gene: TRBV6-1
clone size: NA
J gene: TRBJ2-1
D gene: TRBD2
CDR3 length: 15

CDR3 protein: CASTGGDSRIYQPQHF
CDR3 DNA: TGTGCCAGTACTGGAGGGGACAGTCGTATCTATCAGCCCCAGCATTTT
V gene: TRBV19
clone size: NA
J gene: TRBJ1-5
D gene: TRBD1
CDR3 length: 16

CDR3 protein: CASSLDGDIQETQYF
CDR3 DNA: TGCGCCAGCAGCTTGGACGGGGATATCCAAGAGACCCAGTACTTC
V gene: TRBV5-1
clone size: NA
J gene: TRBJ2-5
D gene: NA
CDR3 length: 15

CDR3 protein: CASHAGQAFRRNNSPLHF
CDR3 DNA: TGTGCCAGCCACGCTGGACAGGCCTTCCGGAGAAATAATTCACCCCTCCACTTT
V gene: TRBV7-8
clone size: few
J gene: TRBJ1-6
D gene: TRBD1
CDR3 length: 18

CDR3 protein: CASSPGLAGGRGDTQYF
CDR3 DNA: TGTGCCAGCAGTCCAGGACTAGCGGGGGGGCGCGGTGATACGCAGTATTTT
V gene: TRBV6-6
clone size: NA
J gene: TRBJ2-3
D gene: TRBD2
CDR3 length: 17

CDR3 protein: CSVPGQGENGYTF
CDR3 DNA: TGCAGCGTCCCGGGACAGGGGGAGAATGGCTACACCTTC
V gene: TRBV29-1
clone size: few
J gene: TRBJ1-2
D gene: TRBD1
CDR3 length: 13

CDR3 protein: CASSQGPIGGYTF
CDR3 DNA: TGTGCCAGTAGCCAAGGCCCCATCGGGGGCTACACCTTC
V gene: TRBV19
clone size: NA
J gene: TRBJ1-2
D gene: NA
CDR3 length: 13

CDR3 protein: CASTLGGRGFYEQYF
CDR3 DNA: TGTGCCAGCACCCTTGGCGGGAGAGGTTTCTACGAGCAGTACTTC
V gene: TRBV11-2
clone size: NA
J gene: TRBJ2-7
D gene: TRBD2
CDR3 length: 15

CDR3 protein: CASSVVGRGAYNEQFF
CDR3 DNA: TGTGCCAGCAGCGTAGTGGGGCGGGGGGCCTACAATGAGCAGTTCTTC
V gene: TRBV9
clone size: NA
J gene: TRBJ2-1
D gene: TRBD2
CDR3 length: 16

CDR3 protein: CAWSVLSGPQHF
CDR3 DNA: TGTGCCTGGAGTGTACTGTCAGGGCCCCAGCATTTT
V gene: TRBV30
clone size: NA
J gene: TRBJ1-5
D gene: NA
CDR3 length: 12

CDR3 protein: CASSQDAREQFF
CDR3 DNA: TGCGCCAGCAGCCAAGACGCGAGAGAGCAGTTCTTC
V gene: TRBV4-1
clone size: NA
J gene: TRBJ2-1
D gene: NA
CDR3 length: 12

CDR3 protein: CASSVVGGPNQPQHF
CDR3 DNA: TGTGCCAGCAGTGTAGTCGGCGGCCCCAATCAGCCCCAGCATTTT
V gene: TRBV2
clone size: NA
J gene: TRBJ1-5
D gene: NA
CDR3 length: 15

CDR3 protein: CASSGGIVGPDTQYF
CDR3 DNA: TGTGCCAGCAGCGGGGGTATCGTAGGCCCAGATACGCAGTATTTT
V gene: TRBV27
clone size: few
J gene: TRBJ2-3
D gene: NA
CDR3 length: 15

CDR3 protein: CATSETTGGTDTQYF
CDR3 DNA: TGTGCCACCAGTGAGACAACGGGGGGCACAGATACGCAGTATTTT
V gene: TRBV24-1
clone size: NA
J gene: TRBJ2-3
D gene: NA
CDR3 length: 15

CDR3 protein: CASSETLQGGYTF
CDR3 DNA: TGTGCCAGCAGTGAAACCCTCCAGGGCGGCTACACCTTC
V gene: TRBV6-1
clone size: NA
J gene: TRBJ1-2
D gene: NA
CDR3 length: 13

CDR3 protein: CASSFLGTGGGYGYTF
CDR3 DNA: TGTGCCAGCAGCTTCCTGGGGACAGGGGGCGGCTATGGCTACACCTTC
V gene: TRBV7-2
clone size: NA
J gene: TRBJ1-2
D gene: TRBD1
CDR3 length: 16

CDR3 protein: CASSIGNMNTEAFF
CDR3 DNA: TGTGCCAGTAGTATCGGGAACATGAACACTGAAGCTTTCTTT
V gene: TRBV19
clone size: NA
J gene: TRBJ1-1
D gene: NA
CDR3 length: 14

CDR3 protein: CASSPRLAGSSYNEQFF
CDR3 DNA: TGTGCCAGCAGCCCCAGGCTAGCGGGGAGCTCCTACAATGAGCAGTTCTTC
V gene: TRBV7-9
clone size: NA
J gene: TRBJ2-1
D gene: TRBD2
CDR3 length: 17

CDR3 protein: CASSREREYF
CDR3 DNA: TGTGCCAGCAGTCGGGAGCGGGAGTACTTC
V gene: TRBV6-5
clone size: NA
J gene: TRBJ2-7
D gene: NA
CDR3 length: 10

CDR3 protein: CASHSGQGNSPLHF
CDR3 DNA: TGTGCCAGTCATTCCGGACAGGGAAATTCACCCCTCCACTTT
V gene: TRBV19
clone size: NA
J gene: TRBJ1-6
D gene: TRBD1
CDR3 length: 14